The sample holds a few counts of the clone carrying this TCR beta chain. Trimming cost V 6 bases and J 4 bases; bases outside gene matches: 6. The germline V gene encodes CDR1 MNHEY and CDR2 SVGAGI. The CDR3 is 14 amino acids. The data stem from a study of blood T cell repertoires in COVID-19. Study-level information: Italy, Spain and the United States were the sources of the convalescent and acute COVID-19 samples. PBMCs, B-cell-depleted T cells, or T cells provided the cDNA or gDNA that made up the material.

How the authors handled the data: Quantification of nucleated cells was approximated via reference gene primer amplification. The table came from immunoSEQ multiplex PCR; TCRdb's copy has only in-frame clones and leaves some out. V and J calls and clone size come straight from that table; D and trimming were deduced from the DNA. The sample records over 85,000 clones, around four fifths being singletons. V is TRBV6-5 and J is TRBJ1-5, with 7 bases matching TRBD1. This clonotype was sampled from a man between 60 and 75 years old with active or convalescent COVID-19. Sequencing input: peripheral blood. The CDR3 nucleotides read TGTGCCAGCAGATTGGGACAGACTAATCAGCCCCAGCATTTT. Translated: CASRLGQTNQPQHF.